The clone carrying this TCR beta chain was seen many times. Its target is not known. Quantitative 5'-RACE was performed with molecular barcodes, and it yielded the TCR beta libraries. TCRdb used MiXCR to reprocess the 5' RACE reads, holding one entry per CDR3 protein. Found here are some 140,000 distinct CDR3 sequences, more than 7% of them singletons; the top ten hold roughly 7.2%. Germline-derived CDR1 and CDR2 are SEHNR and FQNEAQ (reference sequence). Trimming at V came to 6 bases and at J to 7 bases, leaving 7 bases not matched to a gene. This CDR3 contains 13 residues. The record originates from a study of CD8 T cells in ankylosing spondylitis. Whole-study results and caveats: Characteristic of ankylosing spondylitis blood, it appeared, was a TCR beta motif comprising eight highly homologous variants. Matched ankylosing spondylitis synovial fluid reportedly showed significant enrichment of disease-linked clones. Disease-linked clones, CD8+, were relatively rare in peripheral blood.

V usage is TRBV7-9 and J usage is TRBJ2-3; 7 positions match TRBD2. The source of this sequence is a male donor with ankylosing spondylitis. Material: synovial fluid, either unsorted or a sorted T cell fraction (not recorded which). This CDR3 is CASRPSGGNTQYF. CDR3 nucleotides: TGTGCCAGCAGGCCGTCGGGAGGAAATACGCAGTATTTT. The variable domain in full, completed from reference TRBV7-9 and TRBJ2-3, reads DTGVSQNPRHKITKRGQNVTFRCDPISEHNRLYWYRQTLGQGPEFLTYFQNEAQLEKSRLLSDRFSAERPKGSFSTLEIQRTEQGDSAMYLCASRPSGGNTQYFGPGTRLTVL.